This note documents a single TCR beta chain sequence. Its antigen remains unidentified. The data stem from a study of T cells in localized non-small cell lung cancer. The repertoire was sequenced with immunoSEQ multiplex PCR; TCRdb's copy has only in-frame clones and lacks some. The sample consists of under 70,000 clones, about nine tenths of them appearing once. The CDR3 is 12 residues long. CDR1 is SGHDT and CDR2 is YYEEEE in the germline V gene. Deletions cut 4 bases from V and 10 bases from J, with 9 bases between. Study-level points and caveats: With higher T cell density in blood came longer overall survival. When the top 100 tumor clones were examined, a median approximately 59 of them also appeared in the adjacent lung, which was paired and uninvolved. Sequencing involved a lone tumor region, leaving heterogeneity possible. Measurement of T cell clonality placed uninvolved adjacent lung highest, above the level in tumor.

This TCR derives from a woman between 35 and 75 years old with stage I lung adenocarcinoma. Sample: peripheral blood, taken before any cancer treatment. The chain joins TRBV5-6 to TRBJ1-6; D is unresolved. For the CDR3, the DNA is TGTGCCAGCAGCCCTTTAGGATCACCCCTCCACTTT. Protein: CASSPLGSPLHF.